This TCR beta chain was recovered during a study of blood T cell repertoires in COVID-19. About the research overall: Italy, Spain and the United States were the sources of the convalescent and acute COVID-19 samples. PBMCs, B-cell-depleted T cells, or T cells were the source of the cDNA or gDNA that made up the material.

The CDR3 runs to 14 residues. Per germline, CDR1 SGHAT and CDR2 FQNNGV. J gave up 2 bases and V 2 bases, and 1 base lay outside the gene matches. Sequencing used immunoSEQ multiplex PCR; TCRdb keeps in-frame clones, though not all of them. The sample has 200,000 to 250,000 clones, roughly 90% seen once. As regards this clone: Possible read error: a much larger clone is one base away.

The rearrangement joins TRBV11-2 to TRBJ2-7; TRBD1 matches 9 bases. The specimen was peripheral blood. The clonotype comes from a woman aged 55-69 years with acute or convalescent COVID-19. CDR3 loop: CASSLNRGPYEQYF. The CDR3 nucleotides are TGTGCCAGCAGCTTAAACAGGGGGCCCTACGAGCAGTACTTC.